This TCR beta chain came from a study of human T cells and chemical hapten exposure. Study-wide background: Readings were taken at 6 days from patch tests that had applied 0.01% DPC to the upper back.

This clonotype has only a few counts. The antigen remains undetermined. TCRdb reprocessed the RACE reads with MiXCR, giving one entry per CDR3 protein. The table records about 250,000 distinct CDR3 sequences, roughly 8% of them present only once. Study outcomes and limitations: TCRs above 1 in 1000 frequency stayed constant with DPC sensitization.

The sample's time point: pre-sensitization, week 0. Treatment noted: therapeutic diphenylcyclopropenone sensitization with weekly scalp DPC. The study drew its donors from alopecia patients who were 18 to 70 years old and suitable for DPC. The receptor was isolated from a man aged 18 to 30 with alopecia areata. Some clones in this sample may be carry-over from other donors' samples. Material: whole blood, obtained in connection with sensitization to the hapten diphenylcyclopropenone (DPC).

This CDR3 reads CASSYPRNNQPQHF. CDR3 DNA sequence: TGTGCCAGCAGTTACCCTCGGAACAATCAGCCCCAGCATTTT. V and J are TRBV6-2 or TRBV6-3 and TRBJ1-5; unclear D gene. V was cut by 2 bases and J by 3 bases, with 8 bases left in between. CDR1 MNHEY and CDR2 SVGEGT come from the germline V gene. This CDR3 has 14 amino acids.